This T cell receptor (beta chain) stems from a study of T cell responses to AZD1222 COVID-19 vaccine. Study results and caveats: Repertoires were obtained only post-peak T cell response. Donors were largely white British and mainly female; clonal diversity was possibly underestimated.

With regard to this clone: Its target is not known.

In germline, CDR1 is MNHEY, CDR2 SVGAGI. CDR3 length: 15 amino acids. The trim removed 1 base at V and 1 base at J, leaving 1 base unmatched. Only in-frame clones appear in the TCRdb table, and some are missing; sequencing was by immunoSEQ multiplex PCR. Of more than 150,000 clones in the sample, 75% to 95% were seen once. The sequencing used peripheral blood, collected on day 0 of AZD1222 vaccination. V and J are TRBV6-5 and TRBJ1-1; TRBD1 matches at 9 bases. The receptor was isolated from an adult in good health. In DNA form, the CDR3 reads TGTGCCAGCAGTTACTTACAGGGGGCGAACACTGAAGCTTTCTTT. Translation gives CASSYLQGANTEAFF.